This is a list of T cell receptor beta chains from one sample in a study of early T cells in non-severe SARS-CoV-2 infection. Each CDR3 protein is one row after TCRdb ran MiXCR on the 5' RACE reads. The sample contains just under 60,000 distinct CDR3 sequences, around 9% of which appear only once. The sample taken for sequencing was whole blood. These receptors all stem from an adult who was a healthcare worker with PCR-confirmed SARS-CoV-2 infection or an uninfected control (not recorded which). Both conserved end residues are part of each CDR3. A D gene is named only where the DNA matches it firmly. For some rows the clone size is stated as once, few or many, or as a class when expanded; others skip it.

j_gene	abundance	d_gene	v_gene	CDR3aa	CDR3nt
TRBJ2-3	.	TRBD1	TRBV7-2	CASSSLTGGSGTDTQYF	TGTGCCAGCAGCTCGTTAACAGGGGGCAGTGGGACAGATACGCAGTATTTT
TRBJ2-7	.	TRBD2	TRBV20-1	CSARDISGSSYEQYF	TGCAGTGCTAGAGATATAAGCGGGAGTTCCTACGAGCAGTACTTC
TRBJ2-7	few	TRBD2	TRBV20-1	CSARDFLAGPDYEQYF	TGCAGTGCTAGAGACTTCCTAGCGGGACCGGACTACGAGCAGTACTTC
TRBJ2-1	.	TRBD2	TRBV2	CASTRENSLFF	TGTGCCAGCACGCGGGAGAATAGTCTGTTCTTC
TRBJ1-4	.	TRBD1	TRBV4-1	CASSQAQGATNEKLFF	TGCGCCAGCAGCCAAGCACAGGGGGCCACTAATGAAAAACTGTTTTTT
TRBJ2-7	many	TRBD2	TRBV20-1	CSAGTSESYEQYF	TGCAGTGCCGGGACTAGCGAGTCCTACGAGCAGTACTTC
TRBJ2-3	.	.	TRBV3-1	CASSQNRDVYTDTQYF	TGTGCCAGCAGCCAGAACCGGGACGTTTACACAGATACGCAGTATTTT
TRBJ1-1	few	TRBD1	TRBV7-8	CASSLTGGRNTEAFF	TGTGCCAGCAGCCTGACAGGGGGCCGGAACACTGAAGCTTTCTTT
TRBJ2-3	many	.	TRBV28	CASSLYEDTQYF	TGTGCCAGCAGTTTGTATGAGGATACGCAGTATTTT
TRBJ2-5	many	.	TRBV7-9	CASSLGDLSSQYF	TGTGCCAGCAGCTTAGGCGACCTGTCCTCGCAGTACTTC
TRBJ1-1	many	.	TRBV7-3	CASSLTFDGNTEAFF	TGTGCCAGCAGCTTAACCTTCGACGGGAACACTGAAGCTTTCTTT
TRBJ2-7	few	TRBD1	TRBV29-1	CSVRTGYEQYF	TGCAGCGTGCGGACAGGATACGAGCAGTACTTC
TRBJ1-3	many	.	TRBV7-9	CASSRQDSGNTIYF	TGTGCCAGCAGCCGACAGGACTCTGGAAACACCATATATTTT
TRBJ2-2	many	.	TRBV11-2	CASSLNDVLGQANTGELFF	TGTGCCAGCAGCTTGAACGATGTTTTGGGGCAGGCGAACACCGGGGAGCTGTTTTTT
TRBJ1-1	many	.	TRBV9	CASSAGHKSEAFF	TGTGCCAGCAGCGCCGGACACAAGTCTGAAGCTTTCTTT
TRBJ2-7	many	.	TRBV28	CASSLKYEQYF	TGTGCCAGCAGTCTCAAGTACGAGCAGTACTTC
TRBJ2-1	few	TRBD2	TRBV30	CARAGGPYEQFF	TGTGCCAGAGCGGGAGGGCCTTATGAGCAGTTCTTC
TRBJ1-1	medium-sized	.	TRBV6-6	CASSYVTDEAFF	TGTGCCAGCAGTTACGTGACAGATGAAGCTTTCTTT
TRBJ2-7	many	.	TRBV6-5	CASNTGSPRYEQYF	TGTGCCAGCAACACCGGGAGCCCCCGGTACGAGCAGTACTTC
TRBJ2-1	medium-sized	.	TRBV7-2	CASSFGRYYQFPNEQFF	TGTGCCAGCAGCTTTGGCCGGTATTACCAATTTCCCAATGAGCAGTTCTTC
TRBJ2-1	many	TRBD2	TRBV3-1	CASSLRLAGGPGNEQFF	TGTGCCAGCAGCCTCAGACTAGCGGGAGGGCCGGGAAATGAGCAGTTCTTC
TRBJ2-6	.	TRBD1	TRBV29-1	CGVGTASGANVLTF	TGCGGCGTCGGGACAGCCTCTGGGGCCAACGTCCTGACTTTC
TRBJ1-2	few	.	TRBV20-1	CSASSGVDYGYTF	TGCAGTGCTAGCTCAGGGGTGGACTATGGCTACACCTTC
TRBJ2-2	many	TRBD2	TRBV19	CASSMGGAGELFF	TGTGCCAGTAGTATGGGAGGGGCTGGGGAGCTGTTTTTT
TRBJ1-2	.	.	TRBV7-2	CASSSDGVEGYTF	TGTGCCAGCAGTTCGGACGGGGTAGAAGGCTACACCTTC
TRBJ2-3	few	TRBD1	TRBV28	CASSPPGGNADTQYF	TGTGCCAGCAGTCCTCCAGGGGGTAACGCAGATACGCAGTATTTT
TRBJ2-6	.	.	TRBV28	CASSLFRNSGANVLTF	TGTGCCAGCAGTTTATTCCGAAACTCTGGGGCCAACGTCCTGACTTTC
TRBJ2-1	many	.	TRBV29-1	CSVGRDTNSYNEQFF	TGCAGCGTTGGCCGGGACACCAATTCCTACAATGAGCAGTTCTTC
TRBJ2-5	many	TRBD1	TRBV7-9	CASSSYTGTGAGETQYF	TGTGCCAGCAGCTCTTATACCGGGACAGGGGCTGGAGAGACCCAGTACTTC
TRBJ1-1	.	.	TRBV6-2/TRBV6-3	CASSYFRGYRKNTEAFF	TGTGCCAGCAGTTACTTCCGGGGATACAGAAAGAACACTGAAGCTTTCTTT
TRBJ2-6	few	.	TRBV24-1	CATLDSGANVLTF	TGTGCCACCCTTGACTCTGGGGCCAACGTCCTGACTTTC
TRBJ1-1	few	TRBD1	TRBV20-1	CSAQDRGTEAFF	TGCAGTGCTCAGGACAGGGGGACTGAAGCTTTCTTT
TRBJ2-1	.	.	TRBV13	CASSLGGGLNEQFF	TGTGCCAGCAGCTTAGGGGGCGGACTCAATGAGCAGTTCTTC
TRBJ2-7	many	.	TRBV27	CASRQATARNYEQYF	TGTGCCAGCAGACAGGCGACCGCCAGGAACTACGAGCAGTACTTC
TRBJ1-1	few	.	TRBV7-2	CASSSQRQFNTEAFF	TGTGCCAGCAGCTCACAACGACAGTTTAACACTGAAGCTTTCTTT
TRBJ1-6	few	.	TRBV28	CASITGSSPLHF	TGTGCCAGCATAACAGGGTCTTCACCCCTCCACTTT
TRBJ2-1	few	TRBD2	TRBV7-8	CASSSGNLAGGRQEQFF	TGTGCCAGCAGCTCAGGAAACCTAGCGGGAGGCAGACAGGAGCAGTTCTTC
TRBJ2-3	many	.	TRBV12-3/TRBV12-4	CASSLKRGATDTQYF	TGTGCCAGCAGTTTAAAGAGGGGGGCCACAGATACGCAGTATTTT
TRBJ2-7	few	TRBD2	TRBV3-1	CASSHGDYTQVGQYF	TGTGCCAGCAGCCATGGGGACTACACTCAAGTTGGGCAGTACTTC
TRBJ2-1	.	TRBD1	TRBV29-1	CSVQGQVSSYNEQFF	TGCAGCGTGCAGGGACAGGTCAGCTCCTACAATGAGCAGTTCTTC
TRBJ2-5	.	.	TRBV7-2	CASSSEGTSQETQYF	TGTGCCAGCAGTTCTGAAGGGACCAGCCAAGAGACCCAGTACTTC
TRBJ2-3	many	TRBD2	TRBV10-3	CATRTGLAGKGDTQYF	TGTGCCACCAGGACCGGACTAGCGGGAAAGGGCGATACGCAGTATTTT
TRBJ2-2	many	.	TRBV5-1	CASSLFSGNTGELFF	TGCGCCAGCAGCTTGTTTTCGGGGAACACCGGGGAGCTGTTTTTT
TRBJ2-1	many	.	TRBV18	CASSPWGSSYNEQFF	TGTGCCAGCTCACCATGGGGTAGCTCCTACAATGAGCAGTTCTTC